This TCR beta chain was recovered during a study of cytomegalovirus exposure and HLA in healthy donors. The length of the CDR3 is 15 residues. Healthy people donating bone marrow made up the donors. A note on this clone: Its antigen remains unknown.

Primers for the PCR totalled 60 Vbeta and 13 Jbeta. The protocol was immunoSEQ multiplex PCR, while the TCRdb copy is restricted to in-frame clones and leaves out a portion. The sample has about 200,000 clones; approximately 86% are singletons. Study-wide results and caveats: Testing in vitro showed a few CMV-associated chains specific for CMV antigens. According to the study, 150 to 200 TCR beta chains were cytomegalovirus-associated. Using the classifier, cytomegalovirus status was reportedly diagnosed with high specificity and sensitivity.

The sequence derives from a woman aged 18-35 years in good health and CMV-seronegative. The source material was PBMCs. The chain is built from TRBV12-1 and TRBJ2-7; the table's D call, TRBD1, was not checked against the DNA. TRBV12-1 is tagged as a pseudogene. The CDR3 is CASSFEGQGVHEQYF. In DNA, the CDR3 is TGTGCCAGCAGCTTTGAGGGACAGGGGGTCCACGAGCAGTACTTC.